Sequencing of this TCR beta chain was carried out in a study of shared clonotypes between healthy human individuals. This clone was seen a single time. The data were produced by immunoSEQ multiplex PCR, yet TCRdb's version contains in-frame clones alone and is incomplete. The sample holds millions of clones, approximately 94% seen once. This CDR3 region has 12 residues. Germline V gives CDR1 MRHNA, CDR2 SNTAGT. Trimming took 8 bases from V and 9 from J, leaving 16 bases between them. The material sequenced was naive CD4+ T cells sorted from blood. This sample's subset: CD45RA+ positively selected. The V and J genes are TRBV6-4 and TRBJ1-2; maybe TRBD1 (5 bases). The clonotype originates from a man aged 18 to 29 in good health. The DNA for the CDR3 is TGTGCCAGCCGGGACGCTATGAGTCGCTACACCTTC. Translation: CASRDAMSRYTF.